The clone carrying this T cell receptor beta chain was counted once. The sample originates from a study of blood T cell repertoires in COVID-19. All exposed participants met a person with COVID-19 within 2 weeks before entering the study. Authors' data handling: Reference gene primers were amplified, and this amplification served to estimate nucleated cell counts. Only in-frame clones appear in the TCRdb table, and some are missing; sequencing was by immunoSEQ multiplex PCR. Clonal size and the V and J genes are those of that table, whereas D and trimming came from the DNA. The sample has about 250,000 clones, approximately 83% seen once. This clonotype was obtained from a middle-aged woman who had been exposed to COVID-19. The sequenced material came from PBMCs or T cells enriched from blood (not recorded which).

Written as DNA, the CDR3 is TGTGCCACCAGCGGGGACAGGGGACGGGGTGAAGCTTTCTTT. This sequence encodes CATSGDRGRGEAFF. The chain uses TRBV15 and TRBJ1-1, with 10 bases aligning to TRBD1. The CDR3 is 14 residues long. The V gene's germline CDR1 is LNHNV and CDR2 YYDKDF (reference sequence). The junction had 7 bases not matched to a gene; V was cut back by 5 bases and J by 7 bases.